This is a list of T cell receptor beta chains from one sample in a study of low-dose radiotherapy and immunotherapy resistance in tumors. TCRdb re-called the reads through MiXCR, storing one row per CDR3 protein. The table has 59,000 or so distinct CDR3 sequences, more than 20% seen once. The starting material was PBMCs, obtained before treatment. The source is a male donor with rectosigmoid adenocarcinoma. The CDR3 runs from the conserved cysteine through the conserved F or W. The D gene is left open where the match is weak. Only part of the rows carry a size: once, few, many, or a class if the clone is expanded.

J gene	CDR3 length	clone size	V gene	D gene	CDR3 DNA	CDR3 protein
TRBJ2-2	15	-	TRBV7-9	-	TGTGCCAGCAGCTCTCCATTGGGGCTTGGCGGGGAGCTGTTTTTT	CASSSPLGLGGELFF
TRBJ1-4	12	many	TRBV29-1	-	TGCAGCGTGCAGGGCATAAATGAAAAACTGTTTTTT	CSVQGINEKLFF
TRBJ2-5	16	many	TRBV15	-	TGTGCCACCAGCAGAGCTCTAGGTACGGGAGAAGAGACCCAGTACTTC	CATSRALGTGEETQYF
TRBJ2-7	15	many	TRBV6-2/TRBV6-3	-	TGTGCCAGCAGGCGGGACGGAGTAAGGGGTTACGAGCAGTACTTC	CASRRDGVRGYEQYF
TRBJ2-5	11	many	TRBV12-3/TRBV12-4	TRBD1	TGTGCCAGCACCCCAGGGGGGACCCAGTACTTC	CASTPGGTQYF
TRBJ1-1	14	many	TRBV5-1	-	TGCGCCAGCAGAGCCGACAGCCGGGACACTGAAGCTTTCTTT	CASRADSRDTEAFF
TRBJ2-7	14	-	TRBV6-8	TRBD1	TGTGCCAGCCTTGCCCGACAGGGGAACTACGAGCAGTACTTC	CASLARQGNYEQYF
TRBJ2-1	15	-	TRBV28	TRBD2	TGTGCCAGCATGATTCTGGCGGGAGGAGGGAATGAGCAGTTCTTC	CASMILAGGGNEQFF
TRBJ2-7	24	-	TRBV3-1	-	-	CASTNQTSMYLCASSPGQPYEQYF
TRBJ2-5	15	many	TRBV15	-	TGTGCCACCAGCAGAGATCTAGGGAGAAAGGAGACCCAGTACTTC	CATSRDLGRKETQYF
TRBJ1-1	15	many	TRBV5-4	TRBD1	TGTGCCAGCAGCTTGATGACAGGGGGCCGTACTGAAGCTTTCTTT	CASSLMTGGRTEAFF
TRBJ2-4	12	many	TRBV5-5	TRBD1	TGTGCCAGCAGCGGACAGGGGGGCGTTCAGTACTTC	CASSGQGGVQYF
TRBJ1-1	14	many	TRBV15	-	TGTGCCACCAGCAGAAACAGGGAGAACACTGAAGCTTTCTTT	CATSRNRENTEAFF
TRBJ2-3	16	-	TRBV20-1	TRBD2	TGCAGTGCTAGCTTCGGAGCGGGGGCCCGCACAGATACGCAGTATTTT	CSASFGAGARTDTQYF
TRBJ1-2	13	many	TRBV7-9	-	TGTGCCAGCAGCCCACGTACGGAGGGAGGCTACACCTTC	CASSPRTEGGYTF
TRBJ1-6	15	few	TRBV19	TRBD1	TGTGCCAGTAGAGACAGGGAAGGGGTGAATTCACCCCTCCACTTT	CASRDREGVNSPLHF
TRBJ2-1	12	-	TRBV5-5	-	TGTGCCAGCAGCTTGCGGGCCAATGAGCAGTTCTTC	CASSLRANEQFF
TRBJ2-1	17	many	TRBV3-1	TRBD2	TGTGCCAGCAGCCAACTTAAACTAGCGGGAGAGTTCAATGAGCAGTTCTTC	CASSQLKLAGEFNEQFF
TRBJ2-1	13	-	TRBV6-2/TRBV6-3	-	TGTGCCACCGCAGGACAGTCCCACAATGAGCAGTTCTTC	CATAGQSHNEQFF
TRBJ1-1	11	many	TRBV27	-	TGTGCCAGCAGTTCGGGGCTAGGGGCTTTCTTT	CASSSGLGAFF
TRBJ1-4	16	many	TRBV6-6	-	TGTGCCAGCACCCCAGGGTCTGTTACTTGGAATGAAAAACTGTTTTTT	CASTPGSVTWNEKLFF
TRBJ1-2	14	-	TRBV28	TRBD1	TGTGCCAGCAGATACGACAGGGTCGGCTATGGCTACACCTTC	CASRYDRVGYGYTF
TRBJ2-3	14	many	TRBV12-3/TRBV12-4	TRBD2	TGTGCCAGCAGTTTAGTAGCGGGTCCGGATACGCAGTATTTT	CASSLVAGPDTQYF
TRBJ2-3	14	-	TRBV2	-	TGTGCCAGCACTCGAGCGATAAGCACAGATACGCAGTATTTT	CASTRAISTDTQYF
TRBJ2-7	15	many	TRBV28	TRBD1	TGTGCCAGCAGGCCCGCCGGGACAGGAGACTACGAGCAGTACTTC	CASRPAGTGDYEQYF